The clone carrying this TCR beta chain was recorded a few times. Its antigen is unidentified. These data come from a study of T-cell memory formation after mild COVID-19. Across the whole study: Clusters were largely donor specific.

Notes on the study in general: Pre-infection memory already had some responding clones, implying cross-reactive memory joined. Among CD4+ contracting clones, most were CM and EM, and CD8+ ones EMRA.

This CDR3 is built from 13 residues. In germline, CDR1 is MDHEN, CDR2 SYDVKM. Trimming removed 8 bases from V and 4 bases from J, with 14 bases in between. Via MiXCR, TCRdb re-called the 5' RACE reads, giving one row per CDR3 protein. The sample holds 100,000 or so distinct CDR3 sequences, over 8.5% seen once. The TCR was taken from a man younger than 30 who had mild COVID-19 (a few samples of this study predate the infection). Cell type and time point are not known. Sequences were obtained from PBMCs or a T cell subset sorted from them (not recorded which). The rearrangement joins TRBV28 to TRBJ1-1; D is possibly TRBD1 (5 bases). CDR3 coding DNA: TGTGCCAGCTCCCCGAGGGGTAGCACTGAAGCTTTCTTT. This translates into CASSPRGSTEAFF. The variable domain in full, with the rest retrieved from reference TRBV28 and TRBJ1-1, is DVKVTQSSRYLVKRTGEKVFLECVQDMDHENMFWYRQDPGLGLRLIYFSYDVKMKEKGDIPEGYSVSREKKERFSLILESASTNQTSMYLCASSPRGSTEAFFGQGTRLTVV.